The text below deals with one T cell receptor (beta chain). This clone was detected only a few times. Its antigen is still unknown. No base quality information exists; no much larger clone differs at one position. This entry comes from a study of cytomegalovirus exposure and HLA in healthy donors (dated by TCRdb to 2017 to 2019). Background on the whole study: According to an earlier analysis of a few hundred of the donors, about 179 million T cells yielded 90 million to 130 million unique TCR beta sequences and 276 Gb of sequence data. HLA typing included class I and class II loci at four-digit resolution. Among 350 to 400 genotyped donors of the cohort, an average of around 240,000 unique TCR beta nucleotide sequences were sequenced per donor, about a sixth of them non-productive. An earlier analysis of 587 of the donors applied high-throughput TCR beta sequencing to assess whether each TCR beta V gene segment acted as functional or pseudogenic. Four to six DR-DQ haplotypes were handled as single units for association and clustering, since linkage in the cohort was strong. A separate validation cohort of 100 to 150 different subjects was used in addition to the roughly 700-subject first cohort. The study aimed to test whether signatures of past pathogen exposure could be identified by cataloging public T cell receptors. In a later genetic analysis, genome-wide SNP genotypes for about 55% of the 666 donors were used, and that subset was treated as a discovery cohort. All discovery cohort repertoires had been generated on a single sequencing platform. To predict cytomegalovirus infection status, the study brought together high-throughput TCR immunosequencing, statistical association of individual TCRs with disease status, and machine learning. Using immunosequencing, the study profiled T cell repertoires from about 620 subjects and related those repertoires to cytomegalovirus serostatus. An early release covering roughly 580 HLA-typed donors comprised 250 to 350 gigabases of sequencing data and 85 million or so unique TCR sequences. Of the roughly 390 genotyped donors, over 65% fell in the genetic ancestry cluster associated with self-reported Caucasian donors. The number of typed donors differed by locus: about 620-640 for A, B, C, DRB1 and DQB1; some 500 for DQA1; 606 for DPA1; and roughly 470 for DPB1. A later analysis re-examined previously published TCR beta repertoires from several hundred donors and added high-resolution HLA genotyping to investigate patterns of TCR occurrence. Alongside the repertoire data, information on donor age, sex, ethnicity and CMV serostatus was compiled. The later analysis used no new phenotypic data to find candidate immune exposures, relying instead on TCR beta sequences and their occurrence across donors. What the work shows at the level of the full study, not this receptor alone: In a later genetic analysis, a missense DCLRE1C variant was associated with V-gene and J-gene trimming of TCR beta chains, and the association was replicated in an independent cohort. The study listed approximately 150 TCR beta chains as associated with cytomegalovirus. In a later analysis, most CMV-associated TCR beta chains were found to appear HLA-restricted, with HLA associations seemingly driven largely by CMV exposure. Specific HLA alleles were associated with about 17,000 TCR beta sequences at a false discovery rate of 0.05 in a later analysis. Most TCR sequences were seen in very few donors, while some public TCRs were found in many individuals. In a later analysis, HLA-associated TCR beta chains showed more clonal expansion and lower generation probabilities than non-associated chains that were equally common. The classifier was reported to diagnose cytomegalovirus status with high specificity and sensitivity in both the original and validation cohorts. A further reported finding was that TCR beta sequences accurately predicted the HLA-A and HLA-B alleles for most subjects in the first cohort. Because some donors lacked HLA typing at each locus, the association tests relied only on the typed subset. In an earlier analysis of 500 to 650 of the donors, most TCR beta V segments appeared in productive rearrangements about 87% or about 30% of the time, broadly matching IMGT annotations. When HLA alleles, especially DR and DQ, strongly co-occurred, attributing TCR associations to individual alleles was difficult. A later genetic analysis reported fewer N-insertions in productive TCRs among donors in an Asian-associated ancestry cluster than the roughly 700-donor mean. The authors suggested that the approach could potentially be extended to other disease states and immunological phenotypes. A few of the identified cytomegalovirus-associated TCR beta chains were confirmed in vitro to be specific for cytomegalovirus antigens. According to a later analysis, parvovirus B19, influenza, CMV and Epstein-Barr virus appeared linked to several top co-occurrence clusters. This cohort had only TCR beta chains sequenced, and the lack of alpha or paired-chain data limited which features could be detected. In a later analysis, TCR association rates were found to vary across HLA loci, with the most associated TCRs seen for DRB1 alleles and the fewest for HLA-C alleles. A cluster of highly shared sequence variants was judged likely to be a technical artifact of the sequencing pipeline. The earlier analysis of about 600 of the donors excluded roughly 16 rarely observed V segments, including chromosome 9 orphons, because counts were too low. Linkage disequilibrium might explain the correlated functional status among segregating V segments, but an unknown experimental factor could not be excluded. The 87-base-pair reads could not distinguish some IMGT-functional V segments, including TRBV6-2 and TRBV6-3, so those segments were excluded. The presence/absence analyses assumed that sequencing depth was roughly uniform across donors, and that assumption may not be true. Immune exposure information for the cohort was limited to CMV serostatus.

The library relied on the immunoSEQ multiplex PCR assay. A mixture of 60 forward primers for TCR Vbeta segments and 13 reverse primers for TCR Jbeta segments was used in the multiplex PCR. Amplification of the CDR3 region of rearranged TCR beta genes was performed with a multiplex PCR assay on genomic DNA. Amplified TCR beta libraries were sequenced as 87-base-pair reads on the Illumina HiSeq System. The original pipeline was this. A later analysis counted some 74 million unique TCR beta chains across the 670 or so repertoires, and roughly 10 million of these chains were shared by at least two donors. To remove PCR and sequencing errors, raw reads were error-corrected and collapsed into unique sequences using a nearest-neighbor algorithm that merged closely related sequences. To assign V, D and J gene segments, CDR3 sequences were aligned to IMGT reference sequences. Each retained sequence needed at least a six-nucleotide match to both a V gene segment and a J gene segment. Rearrangements were classified as productive when the CDR3 lacked stop codons and remained in frame with V and J, and all other rearrangements were classified as non-productive. CDR3 was defined according to IMGT convention as the region running from the second conserved V-encoded cysteine to the conserved J-encoded phenylalanine. The earlier analysis of fewer than 750 of the donors excluded sequences that lacked an unambiguous match to a single V gene segment. In an earlier analysis of approximately 590 of the donors, V segments were called functional above 56.7% productive rearrangements and were called segregating when the between-donor standard deviation exceeded 5%. A statistical classification framework was built to diagnose cytomegalovirus status from the catalog of TCR beta chain sequences. In a later analysis, V and J genes were assigned by comparing TCR nucleotide sequences against IMGT/GENE-DB human TR gene sequences. The TCRdist pipeline was used in a later analysis to assign CDR3 sequences and most-parsimonious VDJ recombination scenarios. In a later analysis, each TCR beta chain was defined by its CDR3 amino acid sequence together with its V-gene family, and reads without a unique V-gene family were excluded. A later analysis removed over 500 highly shared, low-generation-probability nucleotide sequences to deal with suspected cross-contamination and a sequencing artifact. In a later analysis, a clonal expansion index for each public chain was calculated from normalized within-repertoire ranks of inferred template counts. A later analysis computed generation probabilities with a VDJ recombination model fitted to out-of-frame rearrangements, and checked the results against IGoR. In a later analysis, hypergeometric tests were used to score TCR-TCR, TCR-HLA and TCR-CMV co-occurrence, with a repertoire-size bias correction applied to TCR pairs. False discovery rates were estimated in a later analysis by permuting HLA or CMV assignments 20 times. In a later analysis, co-occurring TCRs were grouped using DBSCAN, and TCRdist sequence similarity was added for clustering within HLA-allele-positive subsets. Repertoires with fewer than 30,000 or more than 120,000 public chains were left out of co-occurrence clustering, as were five repertoires with anomalous nucleotide sharing. This is the immuneACCESS table as TCRdb keeps it, with only in-frame sequences that have V and J called. A part of the clones is gone; compared with another copy, unresolved V genes explain less than half, and the rest is unexplained. That table is the source of V, J and clone size, and D and trimming were worked out from the DNA. The sample records 60,000 or so clones, about 75% of which are singletons. Of the sample, around a quarter is held by the ten largest clones.

For this chain, trimming is 5 bases at the V end and 7 bases at the J end, and the number of junction bases without a gene match is 8. Including the terminal cysteine and phenylalanine, the CDR3 comprises 16 residues. Only the CDR3 part of the read is kept: 48 bases, read in frame from the first base. The CDR1 and CDR2 encoded by the germline V gene (reference sequence) are SEHNR and FQNEAQ. The cohort was made up of about 610 healthy bone marrow donors. At the time of sampling, every cohort member was nominally healthy, though immune exposures that went unrecorded were likely present. The donor was CMV seropositive and belonged to the group of a few hundred seropositive cohort members. A peripheral blood sample was collected from each donor, and TCR beta sequencing was performed on peripheral blood mononuclear cells. Genomic DNA was extracted from the blood cell samples with the Qiagen DNeasy Blood Extraction Kit.

The sample comprised PBMCs. The chain uses TRBV7-9 and TRBJ1-4, and 12 junction bases match TRBD1. The receptor was isolated from a woman aged 40-49 years in good health and CMV-seropositive. The DNA sequence reads TGTGCCAGCAGCCCCGGGACAGGGGGCGGGAGTGAAAAACTGTTTTTT. The encoded protein is CASSPGTGGGSEKLFF. Reference TRBV7-9 and TRBJ1-4 genes cover what lies past the CDR3, so the full variable domain is DTGVSQNPRHKITKRGQNVTFRCDPISEHNRLYWYRQTLGQGPEFLTYFQNEAQLEKSRLLSDRFSAERPKGSFSTLEIQRTEQGDSAMYLCASSPGTGGGSEKLFFGSGTQLSVL.